The 12 T cell receptor beta chains given below trace back to one sample, sequenced in a study of OX40 agonist ivuxolimab in advanced cancers. Only in-frame clones appear in the TCRdb table, and some are missing; sequencing was by immunoSEQ multiplex PCR. This table holds 30,000 to 45,000 clones, around 80% found once. The sample in question was CD4+ or CD8+ T cells sorted from blood, obtained in a trial of the OX40 agonist ivuxolimab. These receptor sequences come from an adult with an advanced solid tumor such as melanoma, head and neck, liver or kidney cancer.

This chain connects TRBV6-1 to TRBJ2-7; TRBD1 matches 7 bases. Germline V gene data show CDR1 as MNHNS and CDR2 as SASEGT. The V and J ends lost 6 bases and 2 bases, in that order; junction bases with no gene match: 7. The CDR3 is 14 amino acids. The CDR3 coding sequence is TGTGCCAGCAGCATCACGACAGGGCCCTACGAGCAGTACTTC. It translates to CASSITTGPYEQYF.

The V and J genes are TRBV30 and TRBJ2-5, with 9 positions matching TRBD1. V lost 1 base to trimming and J lost 5 bases; unmatched junction nucleotides: 8. Germline lookup yields CDR1 GTSNPN and CDR2 SVGIG (reference sequence). This CDR3 spans 15 amino acids. CDR3 in amino acids: CAWSGGQGPGETQYF. The DNA for the CDR3 is TGTGCCTGGAGTGGGGGACAGGGTCCGGGGGAGACCCAGTACTTC.

V gene TRBV4-1 combines with J gene TRBJ1-4, with TRBD1 matching over 8 bases. Germline loops: CDR1 MGHRA, CDR2 YSYEKL. This CDR3 is built from 14 residues. Unmatched junction bases numbered 6, after V lost 4 bases and J lost 8 bases. The CDR3, as DNA: TGCGCCAGCAGCCTGATACAGGGGGGCGAAAAACTGTTTTTT. Its protein is CASSLIQGGEKLFF.

The chain couples TRBV29-1 to TRBJ2-3; 10 nucleotides match TRBD2. Germline V gene data show CDR1 as SQVTM and CDR2 as ANQGSEA. This CDR3 has 14 residues. Unmatched junction bases numbered 7, after V lost 6 bases and J lost 4 bases. The CDR3 DNA reads as TGCAGCGTAGAACCCGGGACTAGCGCAGATACGCAGTATTTT. This gives the protein CSVEPGTSADTQYF.

This clone was detected only once. V and J are TRBV5-3 and TRBJ2-4; unclear D gene. TRBV5-3 is reported as an ORF; its role is uncertain. The CDR3 runs 13 residues. Between the trimmed V and J ends, which lost 5 bases and 3 bases, there was a span of 9 bases. The CDR3 sequence is CARREKIKNIQYF. The DNA for the CDR3 is TGTGCCAGAAGAGAGAAAATCAAAAACATTCAGTACTTC.

Concerning this clone: An end of the junction differs from the germline gene, which may be a read error. The gene calls are TRBV4-1 and TRBJ2-7; 8 nucleotides agree with TRBD1. Germline V gives CDR1 MGHRA, CDR2 YSYEKL. The CDR3 is made up of 15 amino acids. The CDR3 DNA reads TGCGCCGGCAGCCACCCCGGACAGGGCGGAGACGAGCAGTACTTC. Protein: CAGSHPGQGGDEQYF.

J is TRBJ2-1 and V is TRBV18; TRBD2 is a possible D gene (6 bases). Germline assignment: CDR1 KGHSH and CDR2 LQKENI. V was shortened by 3 bases and J by 5 bases, with 14 bases between the two germline ends. The CDR3 consists of 15 residues. The CDR3 loop reads CASSPLGSTDNEQFF. CDR3 nucleotides: TGTGCCAGCTCACCCCTCGGGAGCACTGACAATGAGCAGTTCTTC.

This clone was seen only once. The chain links TRBV5-1 to TRBJ2-3, with D perhaps TRBD1 (6 bases). Trimming pared 4 bases from V and 1 base from J, leaving 13 bases between. This CDR3 comprises 15 residues. CDR1 and CDR2 from the germline V gene are SGHRS and YFSETQ. CDR3 in amino acids: CASSTGQIGTDTQYF. The DNA for the CDR3 is TGCGCCAGCAGCACCGGACAGATAGGCACAGATACGCAGTATTTT.

There are a few counts of this clone. The chain joins TRBV19 to TRBJ2-1, with 12 bases lining up with TRBD2. V shed 7 bases, J shed 15 bases, and the junction held 13 bases outside the gene matches. Germline loops: CDR1 LNHDA, CDR2 SQIVND (reference sequence). This CDR3 region has 14 residues. The CDR3 DNA follows: TGTGCCAGTATCGAAGGGGGACTAGCGGGCCAGCGGTTCTTC. Translation gives CASIEGGLAGQRFF.

The chain joins TRBV2 to TRBJ2-3; the match to TRBD2 covers 13 bases. V shed 10 bases and J 4 bases; nucleotides not matched to a gene: 5. The CDR3 consists of 14 residues. From germline, CDR1 is SNHLY and CDR2 FYNNEI. The CDR3 sequence is CATKLAGGPDTQYF. In nucleotides, the CDR3 is TGTGCCACTAAACTAGCGGGAGGGCCAGATACGCAGTATTTT.

The V call is TRBV29-1, the J call TRBJ1-6, with a tentative D call TRBD1 (5 bases). V was trimmed by 6 bases and J by 7 bases, leaving 13 bases between them. Germline V gene sequence: CDR1 SQVTM, CDR2 ANQGSEA. The CDR3 has 13 residues. The CDR3 nucleotides read TGCAGCGTCCAGGAGGGGAGGAATTCACCCCTCCACTTT. Translated: CSVQEGRNSPLHF.

On this clone itself: One junction end does not reproduce the germline sequence, and a read error may be involved. The chain combines TRBV14 with TRBJ2-5; 7 bases agree with TRBD2. The germline V gene encodes CDR1 SGHDN and CDR2 FVKESK. CDR3 length equals 15 residues. DNA for the CDR3: TGTGCCTGCAGCCAATATGCTAGCGGACAAGAGACCCAGTACTTC. Amino acid sequence: CACSQYASGQETQYF.